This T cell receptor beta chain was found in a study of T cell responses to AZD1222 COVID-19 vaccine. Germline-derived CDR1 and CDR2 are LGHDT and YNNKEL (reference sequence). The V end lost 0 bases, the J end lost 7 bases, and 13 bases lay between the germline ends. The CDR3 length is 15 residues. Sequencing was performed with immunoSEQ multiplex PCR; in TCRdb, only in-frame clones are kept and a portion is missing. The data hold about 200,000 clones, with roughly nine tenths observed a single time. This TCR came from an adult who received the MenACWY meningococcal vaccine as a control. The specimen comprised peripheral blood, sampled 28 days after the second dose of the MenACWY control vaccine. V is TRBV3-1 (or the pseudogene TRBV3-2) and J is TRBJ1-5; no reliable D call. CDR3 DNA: TGTGCCAGCAGCCAAGATGTATCGTTCAGACAGCCCCAGCATTTT. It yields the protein CASSQDVSFRQPQHF.